What follows are 30 T cell receptor beta chains derived from one specimen sequenced in a study of CD8+ T cells in alopecia areata. Once RNA had been extracted, it was reverse transcribed into cDNA to act as the sequencing template. The protocol was immunoSEQ multiplex PCR, while the TCRdb copy is restricted to in-frame clones and leaves out a portion. The profile shows about 270,000 clones, approximately 60% of them singletons. The treatment is: oral pan-JAK inhibitor, 5-10 mg twice daily. The material sequenced was CD4+ T cells sorted from blood, taken at roughly week 53, from a patient treated with tofacitinib. These receptors all come from a human donor with alopecia areata.

Here the CDR3 reads CASSLATGAGANVLTF. For the CDR3, the DNA is TGTGCCAGCAGCTTAGCAACGGGGGCTGGGGCCAACGTCCTGACTTTC. This chain uses TRBV7-3 with TRBJ2-6; perhaps TRBD2 as D (6 bases). From germline, CDR1 is SGHTA and CDR2 FQGTGA. The CDR3 is 16 amino acids. Trimming shortened V by 2 bases and J by 2 bases, and 10 bases separated the two germline ends.

This clone was seen only once. This chain joins TRBV6-5 and TRBJ2-5; the D gene could be TRBD1 or TRBD2 (6 bases each). V was cut by 7 bases and J by 6 bases, with 15 bases left in between. Germline V CDR1 and CDR2: MNHEY, SVGAGI. The CDR3 consists of 13 residues. The CDR3 is CASTGAGRKTQYF. The CDR3 region has the DNA TGTGCCAGCACGGGGGCAGGCAGAAAGACCCAGTACTTC.

The CDR3 DNA follows: TGTGCCAGTAGCCTAACACAGGGGGCGACACTATATGGCTACACCTTC. Residues: CASSLTQGATLYGYTF. This chain joins TRBV19 and TRBJ1-2; 9 positions match TRBD1. CDR1 LNHDA and CDR2 SQIVND come from the germline V gene (reference sequence). This CDR3 is built from 16 residues. J gave up 5 bases and V 6 bases, and 13 bases lay outside the gene matches.

The genes are TRBV6-5 and TRBJ1-2; D remains ambiguous. The germline CDR1 and CDR2 sequences are MNHEY and SVGAGI. This CDR3 has 11 amino acids. V was shortened by 6 bases and J by 6 bases, with 8 bases between the two germline ends. The CDR3 loop is CASRWVDGYTF. The CDR3 DNA is TGTGCCAGCAGATGGGTTGATGGCTACACCTTC.

The genes are TRBV29-1 and TRBJ2-7, with unresolved D. V lost 4 bases, J lost 1 base, and 11 bases lay in between. Looked up from germline, CDR1 is SQVTM and CDR2 is ANQGSEA. CDR3 length equals 13 residues. The CDR3 region has the DNA TGCAGCGTTGCCCGGACGGCTTCCTACGAGCAGTACTTC. Protein product: CSVARTASYEQYF.

The chain uses TRBV2 and TRBJ2-1; the match to TRBD1 covers 7 bases. This CDR3 spans 20 amino acids. The trim removed 6 bases at V and 0 bases at J, leaving 20 bases unmatched. Per the germline V gene, CDR1 is SNHLY and CDR2 is FYNNEI. CDR3 in amino acids: CASSLSSTGVLSGSYNEQFF. CDR3 coding DNA: TGTGCCAGCAGCTTAAGCTCAACAGGGGTGTTATCGGGCTCCTACAATGAGCAGTTCTTC.

This clone has only a few counts. The CDR3 reads CAKWLQETQYF. DNA of the CDR3: TGTGCAAAATGGTTACAAGAGACCCAGTACTTC. The gene calls are TRBV6-4 and TRBJ2-5; D is uncertain. Germline loops: CDR1 MRHNA, CDR2 SNTAGT. The CDR3 covers 11 residues.

J is TRBJ1-6 and V is TRBV7-3, with D tentatively TRBD1 (5 bases). The CDR3 has 14 amino acids. Trimming took 2 bases from V and 3 from J, leaving 5 bases between them. CDR1 is SGHTA and CDR2 is FQGTGA in the germline V gene. CDR3 bases: TGTGCCAGCAGCTTAGGGGGCTATAATTCACCCCTCCACTTT. It yields the protein CASSLGGYNSPLHF.

The gene calls are TRBV29-1 and TRBJ2-6, with D uncertain. The CDR3 totals 12 residues. CDR1 and CDR2 (germline): SQVTM, ANQGSEA. The germline V and J ends were trimmed by 5 bases and 1 base, with 3 bases remaining between them. The CDR3 nucleotides are TGCAGCGTTCCGTCTGGGGCCAACGTCCTGACTTTC. Translated: CSVPSGANVLTF.

This clone occurred a few times. This chain joins TRBV29-1 and TRBJ2-3; the D gene could be TRBD1 or TRBD2 (5 bases each). CDR3 length: 12 residues. Trimming removed 7 bases at V and 5 bases at J, with 13 bases between. The germline V gene encodes CDR1 SQVTM and CDR2 ANQGSEA. The CDR3 region is CSGHHGGDTQYF. The CDR3 bases are TGCAGCGGGCACCATGGGGGAGATACGCAGTATTTT.

This clone was observed a handful of times. This chain uses TRBV29-1 with TRBJ2-3, with D hard to call. Germline CDR1 and CDR2: SQVTM and ANQGSEA. This CDR3 has 13 residues. V gave up 0 bases and J gave up 0 bases, with 4 bases separating them. The CDR3: CSVEEGSTDTQYF. CDR3 DNA: TGCAGCGTTGAAGAGGGAAGCACAGATACGCAGTATTTT.

The CDR3 is CASSLMGPPGGPGDTQYF. CDR3 bases: TGCGCCAGCAGCTTGATGGGACCTCCGGGGGGGCCCGGAGATACGCAGTATTTT. The rearrangement links TRBV5-1 to TRBJ2-3; TRBD2 agrees at 8 bases. From germline, CDR1 is SGHRS and CDR2 YFSETQ. CDR3 length equals 18 residues. V lost 1 base to trimming and J lost 5 bases; unmatched junction nucleotides: 15. The whole variable domain, filled in from reference TRBV5-1 and TRBJ2-3, reads KAGVTQTPRYLIKTRGQQVTLSCSPISGHRSVSWYQQTPGQGLQFLFEYFSETQRNKGNFPGRFSGRQFSNSRSEMNVSTLELGDSALYLCASSLMGPPGGPGDTQYFGPGTRLTVL.

This clone has only a few counts. The chain is built from TRBV5-6 and TRBJ1-5; no reliable D call. The CDR3 runs 14 residues. The V end lost 0 bases, the J end lost 3 bases, and 7 bases lay between the germline ends. Germline V gives CDR1 SGHDT, CDR2 YYEEEE. The DNA of the CDR3 is TGTGCCAGCAGCTTGGTTGGGGACAATCAGCCCCAGCATTTT. Amino acid sequence: CASSLVGDNQPQHF.

The rearrangement links TRBV30 to TRBJ2-5; D may be TRBD1 (7 bases). The CDR3 covers 15 residues. The germline gives CDR1 GTSNPN, CDR2 SVGIG (reference sequence). V lost 3 bases, J lost 3 bases, and 17 bases lay in between. The CDR3 DNA sequence: TGTGCCTGGAGCCAGGGGGGCACTTTAAAAGAGACCCAGTACTTC. This gives the protein CAWSQGGTLKETQYF.

This chain links TRBV12-5 with TRBJ1-2; D not certain. CDR1 LGHNT and CDR2 FRNRAP come from the germline V gene. The CDR3 loop spans 16 amino acids. V shed 1 base and J shed 7 bases, with 19 bases lying between them. The CDR3 spells CASGLAPRAPAGGYTF. In DNA, the CDR3 is TGTGCTAGTGGTTTGGCCCCCCGGGCCCCCGCTGGTGGCTACACCTTC. The entire variable domain, with the rest obtained from reference TRBV12-5 and TRBJ1-2, is as follows: DARVTQTPRHKVTEMGQEVTMRCQPILGHNTVFWYRQTMMQGLELLAYFRNRAPLDDSGMPKDRFSAEMPDATLATLKIQPSEPRDSAVYFCASGLAPRAPAGGYTFGSGTRLTVV.

The chain is built from TRBV15 and TRBJ2-5; 12 positions agree with TRBD2. The trim removed 3 bases at V and 2 bases at J, leaving 7 bases unmatched. This CDR3 is built from 17 residues. Per germline, CDR1 LNHNV and CDR2 YYDKDF (reference sequence). The CDR3 protein is CATSRALAGGKQETQYF. The CDR3 nucleotides read TGTGCCACCAGCAGGGCGCTAGCGGGGGGGAAACAAGAGACCCAGTACTTC.

V usage is TRBV4-2 and J usage is TRBJ2-1; unclear D gene. The CDR3 is 13 amino acids. With 3 bases removed from V and 9 bases from J, the gap between germline ends came to 12 bases. Germline loops: CDR1 LGHNA, CDR2 YNFKEQ. CDR3 in amino acids: CASSHPVESEQFF. CDR3 nucleotides: TGTGCCAGCAGCCATCCCGTGGAGAGTGAGCAGTTCTTC.

In its sample, this clone was seen once. The rearrangement uses TRBV30 and TRBJ2-3, with D possibly matching TRBD1 (5 bases). V was clipped by 1 base and J by 0 bases, with 8 bases between them. Germline V CDR1 and CDR2: GTSNPN, SVGIG (reference sequence). The CDR3 covers 14 residues. The CDR3 loop reads CAWSGTPSTDTQYF. CDR3 nucleotide sequence: TGTGCCTGGAGTGGGACACCTAGCACAGATACGCAGTATTTT.

This clone appeared a few times. Other DNA variants within this sample encode the same CDR3. This chain connects TRBV29-1 to TRBJ2-1; 10 bases map to TRBD1. Germline CDR1 reads SQVTM; CDR2 reads ANQGSEA. The CDR3 is made up of 14 amino acids. V trimming: 1 base; J trimming: 6 bases; junction bases outside the gene matches: 3. Here the CDR3 DNA reads TGCAGCGTTGAAGGAGGGACAGGGGCCAATGAGCAGTTCTTC. Translated, it gives CSVEGGTGANEQFF.

The CDR3 DNA sequence: TGTGCCTGGAGTGTATGGGGATCGGACACTGAAGCTTTCTTT. This translates into CAWSVWGSDTEAFF. This rearrangement joins TRBV30 to TRBJ1-1; no clear D gene. This CDR3 is 14 amino acids long. Germline V lookup: CDR1 GTSNPN, CDR2 SVGIG (reference sequence). Trimming removed 0 bases from V and 3 bases from J, with 11 bases in between.

This clone came up a few times. J is TRBJ2-7 and V is TRBV27; TRBD2 aligns across 14 bases. There are 15 residues in the CDR3. The trim removed 3 bases at V and 6 bases at J, leaving 4 bases unmatched. Per the germline V gene, CDR1 is MNHEY and CDR2 is SMNVEV (reference sequence). DNA of the CDR3: TGTGCCAGCAGTTTGGGACTAGCGGGGGATCGCGAGCAGTACTTC. This encodes CASSLGLAGDREQYF.

This chain joins TRBV6-1 and TRBJ1-1; D is unresolved. The V gene's germline CDR1 is MNHNS and CDR2 SASEGT. The CDR3 has 14 amino acids. V lost 2 bases and J lost 8, with 15 bases in between. Here the CDR3 DNA reads TGTGCCAGCAGTGAAATTTCAAAAAGCTCCGAAGCTTTCTTT. It translates to CASSEISKSSEAFF.

The J gene is TRBJ1-2, the V gene TRBV30, with D unresolved. V was pared by 4 bases and J by 7 bases, with 16 bases between. Germline V CDR1 and CDR2: GTSNPN, SVGIG (reference sequence). The CDR3 length is 13 residues. The CDR3, as DNA: TGTGCCTGGATAGAGGTTATGGTTAGTGGCTACACCTTC. It codes for CAWIEVMVSGYTF.

The V gene is TRBV30, the J gene TRBJ2-7, with 8 positions matching TRBD1. Germline V gene data show CDR1 as GTSNPN and CDR2 as SVGIG (reference sequence). The V gene end was trimmed by 2 bases and the J gene end by 7 bases; junction bases not matched to a gene: 7. The CDR3 has 13 amino acids. This CDR3 is CAWSSDRGEEQYF. The CDR3 DNA reads TGTGCCTGGAGTAGCGACAGGGGTGAGGAGCAGTACTTC.

Regarding this clone: Other DNA sequences in this sample translate to the same CDR3. The V gene is TRBV30, the J gene TRBJ1-5; unclear D gene. CDR1 and CDR2 from the germline V gene are GTSNPN and SVGIG (reference sequence). This CDR3 has 13 amino acids. V was pared by 0 bases and J by 1 base, with 4 bases between. CDR3 sequence: CAWSVGSNQPQHF. The CDR3 DNA sequence: TGTGCCTGGAGTGTTGGCAGCAATCAGCCCCAGCATTTT.

The rearrangement links TRBV6-1 to TRBJ2-5; a weak D match, TRBD2 (5 bases). Trimming shortened V by 6 bases and J by 13 bases, and 15 bases separated the two germline ends. CDR3 length: 11 amino acids. Germline V gene data show CDR1 as MNHNS and CDR2 as SASEGT. In DNA form, the CDR3 reads TGTGCCAGCAGCCTAGCCATGCACCGGTACTTC. Translated, it gives CASSLAMHRYF.

This clone was recorded a few times. The J gene is TRBJ1-2, the V gene TRBV4-1, with unresolved D. Germline assignment: CDR1 MGHRA and CDR2 YSYEKL. The V end lost 0 bases, the J end lost 3 bases, and 5 bases lay between the germline ends. This CDR3 contains 13 residues. The CDR3 sequence: CASSQDVDYGYTF. The CDR3 DNA reads as TGCGCCAGCAGCCAAGATGTGGACTATGGCTACACCTTC.

This clone was recorded a few times. J is TRBJ2-1 and V is TRBV10-3, with 7 positions matching TRBD2. V lost 3 bases and J lost 2; bases outside the gene matches: 7. Germline V CDR1 and CDR2: ENHRY, SYGVKD. The CDR3 totals 16 residues. The CDR3 loop reads CAISDLAGETYNEQFF. The CDR3 nucleotides are TGTGCCATCAGTGATTTGGCGGGGGAGACCTACAATGAGCAGTTCTTC.

The V call is TRBV30, the J call TRBJ1-1; D ambiguous. The CDR3 has 11 residues. Germline V gene lookup returns CDR1 GTSNPN and CDR2 SVGIG (reference sequence). Trimming left V 4 bases short and J 4 bases short, with 7 bases between. CDR3 nucleotides: TGTGCCTGGACGGTATTCACTGAAGCTTTCTTT. Its translation is CAWTVFTEAFF.

The chain links TRBV30 to TRBJ1-2; D call uncertain. Trimming pared 5 bases from V and 2 bases from J, leaving 9 bases between. Germline CDR1 reads GTSNPN; CDR2 reads SVGIG (reference sequence). The CDR3 is 12 amino acids. CDR3 region: CAWDDGNYGYTF. The CDR3 DNA follows: TGTGCCTGGGACGACGGGAACTATGGCTACACCTTC.